These 20 T cell receptor beta chains share one sample of origin, sequenced in a study of cytomegalovirus exposure and HLA in healthy donors. PCR employed 60 Vbeta and 13 Jbeta primers. The assay was immunoSEQ multiplex PCR, and TCRdb's table has in-frame clones only and misses some. Here the sample spans 90,000 to 110,000 clones, approximately 72% being singletons. The material sequenced was PBMCs. These receptors all stem from a man between 25 and 39 years old in good health and CMV-seronegative.

V gene TRBV6-1 combines with J gene TRBJ1-2, with no clear D. The CDR3 is 13 amino acids. The ends were cut back, 0 bases at V and 2 bases at J, with 4 bases in the middle. CDR1 is MNHNS, CDR2 SASEGT, per germline. The CDR3 DNA is TGTGCCAGCAGTGAAGCCCAGAACTATGGCTACACCTTC. It encodes CASSEAQNYGYTF.

The genes are TRBV25-1 and TRBJ2-7; the D gene is possibly TRBD1 (6 bases). Germline assignment: CDR1 MGHDK and CDR2 SYGVNS. This CDR3 spans 14 amino acids. The ends were cut back, 4 bases at V and 2 bases at J, with 12 bases in the middle. DNA of the CDR3: TGTGCCAGCAGTGGACAGGACAGTCCCTACGAGCAGTACTTC. As protein: CASSGQDSPYEQYF.

This clone was observed a single time. V usage is TRBV2 and J usage is TRBJ2-7; the D gene is possibly TRBD2 (5 bases). The CDR3 is 14 residues long. Germline V gene data show CDR1 as SNHLY and CDR2 as FYNNEI. V lost 0 bases, J lost 3 bases, and 9 bases lay in between. The CDR3 spells CASSEAGLGYEQYF. In DNA form, the CDR3 reads TGTGCCAGCAGTGAAGCAGGACTCGGCTACGAGCAGTACTTC.

The chain uses TRBV5-6 and TRBJ1-3, with TRBD1 as a possible D gene (5 bases). There are 15 residues in the CDR3. Germline V gene data show CDR1 as SGHDT and CDR2 as YYEEEE. V shed 0 bases and J shed 1 base, with 8 bases lying between them. The CDR3 spells CASSLGQISGNTIYF. The CDR3 region has the DNA TGTGCCAGCAGCTTGGGACAGATATCTGGAAACACCATATATTTT.

The gene calls are TRBV18 and TRBJ1-5, with D perhaps matching TRBD1 (5 bases). This CDR3 has 16 amino acids. Germline values: CDR1 KGHSH, CDR2 LQKENI. V was shortened by 1 base and J by 0 bases, with 10 bases between the two germline ends. The CDR3 protein is CASSPQGPNSNQPQHF. The CDR3 nucleotides read TGTGCCAGCTCACCACAGGGGCCTAATAGCAATCAGCCCCAGCATTTT.

The CDR3 bases are TGTGCCAGCAGCTTCCCCCTGGAGGGCAGGGGGCGTAATTCACCCCTCCACTTT. Amino acids: CASSFPLEGRGRNSPLHF. The rearrangement uses TRBV7-2 and TRBJ1-6; 8 bases match TRBD1. Trimming cost V 3 bases and J 6 bases; bases outside gene matches: 13. Germline V CDR1 and CDR2: SGHTA, FQGNSA. The CDR3 totals 18 residues. The complete variable domain, with remaining parts taken from reference TRBV7-2 and TRBJ1-6, reads GAGVSQSPSNKVTEKGKDVELRCDPISGHTALYWYRQSLGQGLEFLIYFQGNSAPDKSGLPSDRFSAERTGGSVSTLTIQRTQQEDSAVYLCASSFPLEGRGRNSPLHFGNGTRLTVT.

The chain joins TRBV28 to TRBJ2-7; 9 bases fit TRBD1. Germline CDR1 MDHEN, CDR2 SYDVKM. The CDR3 consists of 17 residues. Trimming cost V 6 bases and J 1 base; bases outside gene matches: 13. CDR3 DNA sequence: TGTGCCAGCAGCTATCCATGGACAGGGGCAGGGTCCTACGAGCAGTACTTC. Its protein product is CASSYPWTGAGSYEQYF.

Details on this clone: Distinct nucleotide sequences in the sample also encode this CDR3. The chain carries TRBV7-9 and TRBJ1-2, with a tentative D call TRBD1 (5 bases). From germline, CDR1 is SEHNR and CDR2 FQNEAQ (reference sequence). V was trimmed by 3 bases and J by 5 bases, leaving 7 bases between them. The CDR3 covers 12 residues. CDR3 residues: CASSFRVYGYTF. The CDR3 DNA reads TGTGCCAGCAGCTTCAGGGTTTATGGCTACACCTTC.

The genes are TRBV25-1 and TRBJ1-5; D unresolved. This CDR3 has 14 amino acids. The V and J ends lost 4 bases and 2 bases respectively, with 9 bases between them. Germline V gene lookup returns CDR1 MGHDK and CDR2 SYGVNS. Here the CDR3 reads CASSAFSGNQPQHF. DNA for the CDR3: TGTGCCAGCAGTGCCTTCTCGGGCAATCAGCCCCAGCATTTT. Based on the CDR3 plus reference TRBV25-1 and TRBJ1-5, the full variable domain is EADIYQTPRYLVIGTGKKITLECSQTMGHDKMYWYQQDPGMELHLIHYSYGVNSTEKGDLSSESTVSRIRTEHFPLTLESARPSHTSQYLCASSAFSGNQPQHFGDGTRLSIL.

The V and J genes are TRBV9 and TRBJ2-1; weak D call: TRBD1 (6 bases). Germline-derived CDR1 and CDR2 are SGDLS and YYNGEE. The CDR3 spans 14 residues. The ends were cut back, 2 bases at V and 0 bases at J, with 6 bases in the middle. This CDR3 is CASSVDSSYNEQFF. CDR3 DNA sequence: TGTGCCAGCAGCGTGGACAGCTCCTACAATGAGCAGTTCTTC.

The genes are TRBV10-3 and TRBJ2-2, with TRBD1 matching 7 bases. The CDR3 has 15 amino acids. Germline V lookup: CDR1 ENHRY, CDR2 SYGVKD. J lost 4 bases, V lost 6 bases, and 8 bases had no gene match. Written as DNA, the CDR3 is TGTGCCATCAGCGTTGACAGGGCGGGCACCGGGGAGCTGTTTTTT. It encodes CAISVDRAGTGELFF.

This clone was observed a handful of times. This sequence joins TRBV4-3 and TRBJ2-7; 8 bases map to TRBD1. The germline CDR1 and CDR2 sequences are LGHNA and YSLEER. This CDR3 contains 16 residues. V shed 1 base and J 1 base; nucleotides not matched to a gene: 6. This CDR3 is CASSQGLDRGSYEQYF. In nucleotides, the CDR3 is TGCGCCAGCAGCCAAGGCTTAGACAGGGGTTCCTACGAGCAGTACTTC.

V and J are TRBV7-2 and TRBJ1-1, with a tentative D call TRBD1 (5 bases). The CDR3 has 11 amino acids. Looked up from germline, CDR1 is SGHTA and CDR2 is FQGNSA. Trimming stripped 6 bases from V and 10 bases from J, with 12 bases between. The chain's CDR3 is CASSTGLSAFF. CDR3 nucleotide sequence: TGTGCCAGCAGTACGGGACTGTCAGCTTTCTTT.

The CDR3 loop is CASSDNGDRGLSKTQYF. The CDR3 DNA reads as TGTGCCAGCAGCGACAATGGGGACAGGGGGCTATCGAAGACCCAGTACTTC. The V gene is TRBV21-1, the J gene TRBJ2-5; TRBD1, the D gene given by the table, was not confirmed from the DNA. TRBV21-1 is a pseudogene. The CDR3 has 17 amino acids.

This chain uses TRBV5-6 with TRBJ2-1; 7 positions agree with TRBD2. The CDR3 has 16 residues. The germline V gene encodes CDR1 SGHDT and CDR2 YYEEEE. V gave up 4 bases and J gave up 0 bases; unmatched junction bases: 7. The CDR3 DNA sequence: TGTGCCAGCAGCGGGGGAGGCGGGAGCTCCTACAATGAGCAGTTCTTC. Translation: CASSGGGGSSYNEQFF.

V is TRBV7-9 and J is TRBJ2-2; D remains unclear. The V end lost 3 bases, the J end lost 1 base, and 12 bases lay between the germline ends. The CDR3 has 16 residues. The germline CDR1 and CDR2 sequences are SEHNR and FQNEAQ (reference sequence). The CDR3 bases are TGTGCCAGCAGCTTCCTGTTTTCTCGGAACACCGGGGAGCTGTTTTTT. Translation gives CASSFLFSRNTGELFF. Together with reference TRBV7-9 and TRBJ2-2, the CDR3 gives the full variable domain: DTGVSQNPRHKITKRGQNVTFRCDPISEHNRLYWYRQTLGQGPEFLTYFQNEAQLEKSRLLSDRFSAERPKGSFSTLEIQRTEQGDSAMYLCASSFLFSRNTGELFFGEGSRLTVL.

This clone was detected only a few times. The genes are TRBV4-3 and TRBJ1-2; possible D gene TRBD1, 5 bases. The CDR3 covers 15 residues. In germline, CDR1 is LGHNA, CDR2 YSLEER. With 0 bases removed from V and 8 bases from J, the gap between germline ends came to 16 bases. This chain's CDR3 is CASSQDAGRPGGYTF. The DNA for the CDR3 is TGCGCCAGCAGCCAAGACGCGGGGCGGCCGGGGGGCTACACCTTC.

The chain has TRBV5-6 and TRBJ2-7; 10 nucleotides match TRBD2. The CDR3 loop spans 14 amino acids. CDR1 and CDR2 from the germline V gene are SGHDT and YYEEEE. Trimming removed 4 bases from V and 8 bases from J; junction bases left unmatched: 9. CDR3 in amino acids: CASSRKAGGPQQYF. Here the CDR3 DNA reads TGTGCCAGCAGCCGAAAAGCGGGAGGGCCCCAGCAGTACTTC.

This clone appeared a few times. The J gene is TRBJ1-4, the V gene TRBV19, with a tentative D call TRBD1 (5 bases). The V and J ends lost 5 bases and 8 bases respectively, with 12 bases between them. The CDR3 covers 13 residues. In germline, CDR1 is LNHDA, CDR2 SQIVND (reference sequence). The CDR3, as DNA: TGTGCCAGTAGTTCATGGGAGGGGGAAAAACTGTTTTTT. This codes for CASSSWEGEKLFF.

V gene TRBV7-2 combines with J gene TRBJ1-1; D gene ambiguous. Looked up from germline, CDR1 is SGHTA and CDR2 is FQGNSA. The CDR3 consists of 13 residues. Trimming pared 2 bases from V and 1 base from J, leaving 5 bases between. CDR3 in amino acids: CASSLNSNTEAFF. The CDR3 DNA reads as TGTGCCAGCAGCTTAAACTCGAACACTGAAGCTTTCTTT.